The 11 T cell receptor beta chains reported below all come from one sample, sequenced in a study of cytomegalovirus exposure and HLA in healthy donors. Clones were read by immunoSEQ multiplex PCR, and TCRdb kept only the in-frame ones, dropping some. The data hold tens of thousands of clones, with 90% to 95% observed a single time. Sequenced sample: PBMCs. The receptors shown here come from a woman in her 30s in good health and CMV-seronegative.

In its sample, this clone was seen a few times. The chain couples TRBV7-9 to TRBJ1-4; D gene uncertain. V dropped 1 base and J dropped 8 bases, with 5 bases sitting between them. Germline-derived CDR1 and CDR2 are SEHNR and FQNEAQ (reference sequence). The CDR3 is 12 residues long. The CDR3 loop reads CASSLGREKLFF. CDR3 DNA sequence: TGTGCCAGCAGCTTAGGGAGAGAAAAACTGTTTTTT.

Only one count was recorded for this clone. The V gene is TRBV5-1, the J gene TRBJ1-1; D gene unclear. Trimming cost V 4 bases and J 1 base, with 14 bases left between them. The CDR3 is made up of 15 amino acids. Germline CDR1 is SGHRS and CDR2 is YFSETQ. The CDR3 is CASSEQWTSNTEAFF. In DNA, the CDR3 is TGCGCCAGCAGCGAACAGTGGACTTCGAACACTGAAGCTTTCTTT. The whole variable domain, filled in from reference TRBV5-1 and TRBJ1-1, reads KAGVTQTPRYLIKTRGQQVTLSCSPISGHRSVSWYQQTPGQGLQFLFEYFSETQRNKGNFPGRFSGRQFSNSRSEMNVSTLELGDSALYLCASSEQWTSNTEAFFGQGTRLTVV.

The chain recombines TRBV5-1 with TRBJ2-3; TRBD2 matches at 8 bases. The CDR3 spans 15 residues. CDR1 is SGHRS, CDR2 YFSETQ, per germline. V lost 2 bases and J lost 5; bases outside the gene matches: 7. DNA for the CDR3: TGCGCCAGCAGCTTACTAGCGGAAAAACGAGATACGCAGTATTTT. Translation gives CASSLLAEKRDTQYF.

This clone was found once. The chain employs TRBV4-3 and TRBJ2-4, with 9 bases matching TRBD1. The CDR3 is 17 residues long. The V segment lost 4 bases and the J segment 3 bases; nucleotides outside the gene matches: 10. Germline V CDR1 and CDR2: LGHNA, YSLEER. CDR3 loop: CASSRYRGRTVKNIQYF. In DNA form, the CDR3 reads TGCGCCAGCAGCCGGTACAGGGGGCGGACGGTCAAAAACATTCAGTACTTC.

V gene TRBV18 combines with J gene TRBJ1-5; the D is unclear. V lost 3 bases to trimming and J lost 2 bases, with 8 bases between them. CDR1 KGHSH and CDR2 LQKENI come from the germline V gene. The CDR3 length is 14 residues. The CDR3 loop is CASSPSSGNQPQHF. The CDR3 region has the DNA TGTGCCAGCTCACCCTCATCGGGCAATCAGCCCCAGCATTTT.

V gene TRBV9 combines with J gene TRBJ2-2; 11 bases are a match to TRBD2. CDR1 SGDLS and CDR2 YYNGEE come from the germline V gene. This CDR3 has 15 residues. Trimming cost V 4 bases and J 7 bases; bases outside gene matches: 6. In DNA, the CDR3 is TGTGCCAGCAGCATAACTAGCGGGAGTATCGGGGAGCTGTTTTTT. Translated, it gives CASSITSGSIGELFF.

The V gene is TRBV6-1, the J gene TRBJ2-7, with TRBD1 identical over 7 bases. The V gene end was trimmed by 0 bases and the J gene end by 1 base; junction bases not matched to a gene: 9. The CDR3 spans 17 residues. Germline lookup yields CDR1 MNHNS and CDR2 SASEGT. The CDR3 DNA follows: TGTGCCAGCAGTGAAGCCCTCACAGGGGTGTGGTCCTACGAGCAGTACTTC. Translation: CASSEALTGVWSYEQYF.

V is TRBV11-2 and J is TRBJ2-3, with 14 nucleotides matching TRBD2. Germline CDR1 SGHAT, CDR2 FQNNGV. V was pared by 6 bases and J by 11 bases, with 16 bases of the junction left unmatched. The CDR3 spans 17 residues. The CDR3 nucleotides read TGTGCCAGCAGTTGGACCGGGACTAGCGGGAGCGGGGTCGAGCAGTATTTT. This gives the protein CASSWTGTSGSGVEQYF.

The V call is TRBV11-2, the J call TRBJ2-1; D may be TRBD2 (5 bases). The germline V gene has CDR1 SGHAT and CDR2 FQNNGV. The CDR3 runs to 15 residues. Trimming shortened V by 5 bases and J by 8 bases, and 19 bases separated the two germline ends. CDR3 loop: CASSPGVAPMDEQFF. CDR3 bases: TGTGCCAGCAGCCCCGGGGTAGCCCCCATGGATGAGCAGTTCTTC.

The chain has TRBV6-5 and TRBJ2-5; perhaps TRBD2 as D (5 bases). The V and J ends lost 4 bases and 2 bases respectively, with 11 bases between them. Germline CDR1 and CDR2: MNHEY and SVGAGI. The CDR3 has 14 amino acids. CDR3 nucleotides: TGTGCCAGCAGTTGGAGCGGCGGACAAGAGACCCAGTACTTC. This encodes CASSWSGGQETQYF.

The V and J genes are TRBV9 and TRBJ2-3; 15 nucleotides agree with TRBD2. Germline CDR1 SGDLS, CDR2 YYNGEE. Trimming at V came to 6 bases and at J to 5 bases, leaving 7 bases not matched to a gene. The CDR3 contains 16 residues. In DNA form, the CDR3 reads TGTGCCAGCACCTACGGGACTAGCGGGAGGCGAGATACGCAGTATTTT. The encoded protein is CASTYGTSGRRDTQYF.